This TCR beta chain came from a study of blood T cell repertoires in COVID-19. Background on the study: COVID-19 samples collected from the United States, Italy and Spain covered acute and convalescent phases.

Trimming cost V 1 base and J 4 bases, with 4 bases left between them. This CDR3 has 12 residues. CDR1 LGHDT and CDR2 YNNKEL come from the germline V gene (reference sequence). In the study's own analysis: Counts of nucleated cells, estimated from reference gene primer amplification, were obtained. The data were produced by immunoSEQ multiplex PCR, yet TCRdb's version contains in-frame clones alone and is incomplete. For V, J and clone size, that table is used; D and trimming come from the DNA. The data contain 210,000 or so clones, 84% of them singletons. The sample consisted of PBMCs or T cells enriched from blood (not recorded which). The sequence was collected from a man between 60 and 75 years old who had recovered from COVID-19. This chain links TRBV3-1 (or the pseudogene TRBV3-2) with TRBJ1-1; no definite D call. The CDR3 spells CASSQVATEAFF. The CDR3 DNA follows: TGTGCCAGCAGCCAAGTGGCCACTGAAGCTTTCTTT.